This is a list of T cell receptor beta chains from one sample in a study of long-term antiretroviral therapy in people with HIV. Data came from immunoSEQ multiplex PCR; TCRdb stores just in-frame clones and leaves some out. Of 30,000 or so clones listed, around four fifths are singletons. Here the sequenced sample was unsorted PBMCs, taken 1.5 years before starting antiretroviral therapy. Receptors originate from a young man with HIV. CDR3s include the opening cysteine and the closing phenylalanine or tryptophan. The D gene is left open where the match is weak. Rows give clone size only sometimes, using once, few, many, or a class for an expanded clone.

>TRBV14|.|.|TRBJ2-3
CASKSFKAALTDTQYF
TGTGCCAGCAAATCTTTCAAGGCCGCACTCACAGATACGCAGTATTTT
>TRBV4-2|.|TRBD2|TRBJ2-1
CASSPRASGSSYNEQFF
TGTGCCAGCAGTCCCAGGGCTAGCGGGTCCTCCTACAATGAGCAGTTCTTC
>TRBV6-5|few|.|TRBJ2-5
CASRRRGLYQETQYF
TGTGCCAGCAGACGTAGGGGACTCTACCAAGAGACCCAGTACTTC
>TRBV7-7|.|TRBD1|TRBJ2-1
CASSFARGRANEQFF
TGTGCTAGCAGCTTCGCCAGGGGGCGAGCGAATGAGCAGTTCTTC
>TRBV6-5|.|.|TRBJ1-1
CASSYSSSSEAFF
TGTGCCAGCAGTTACTCGAGTTCCTCTGAAGCTTTCTTT
>TRBV28|once|.|TRBJ2-3
CASSFSPDTQYF
TGTGCCAGCAGTTTTAGCCCAGATACGCAGTATTTT
>TRBV29-1|few|.|TRBJ1-2
CSVEALRGDGYTF
TGCAGCGTTGAAGCTTTACGAGGAGACGGCTACACCTTC
>TRBV27|.|TRBD1|TRBJ1-2
CASSLRQGNYGYTF
TGTGCCAGCAGTCTACGACAGGGTAACTATGGCTACACCTTC
>TRBV2|.|.|TRBJ1-2
CASSEGGVNYGYTF
TGTGCCAGCAGTGAGGGAGGCGTTAACTATGGCTACACCTTC
>TRBV5-6|.|TRBD2|TRBJ2-1
CASSLGLAAINEQFF
TGTGCCAGCAGCTTGGGTCTAGCGGCCATCAATGAGCAGTTCTTC
>TRBV7-9|.|TRBD1|TRBJ1-2
CASSPAVDRDRNGYTF
TGTGCCAGCAGCCCCGCTGTCGACCGGGACAGGAATGGCTACACCTTC